This T cell receptor beta chain was observed in a study of blood T cells in healthy people across ages. Germline V CDR1 and CDR2: SNHLY, FYNNEI. Trimming removed 7 bases from V and 0 bases from J, with 15 bases in between. The CDR3 has 15 amino acids. Next came a second PCR, run for about 6 to 11 cycles, which used a sample-barcoded 5' primer along with a J-beta primer mix. One entry per CDR3 protein results from TCRdb running MiXCR on the 5' RACE reads. The data show roughly 800,000 distinct CDR3 sequences, roughly 25% seen once. The same data also went into a second study, on T cells of mothers and their children.

The sequence was collected from a boy aged 5-17 years in good health. This chain joins TRBV2 and TRBJ1-1; unclear D gene. The sequencing input was blood. The CDR3 DNA sequence: TGTGCCAGCATCCAGACTCACCCTATGAACACTGAAGCTTTCTTT. Amino acid sequence: CASIQTHPMNTEAFF.